What follows are 15 T cell receptor beta chains derived from one specimen sequenced in a study of vaccination and CD4 T cells after COVID-19 (dated by TCRdb to the early 2020s). The antigens for these receptors are not known. Library prep was done by PCR. The instrument was an Illumina iSeq 100. DNA from cultured CD4+ T cells underwent TCR sequencing with the Oncomine TCR Beta short-read assay at the Johns Hopkins FTIC core. Using fastp trimming at Q25 and MiXCR clonotype assembly, TCRdb reanalyzed the public sequencing data and kept in-frame beta chains. One record per CDR3 amino acid sequence lists the most common genes and DNA. This sample gives roughly 3,900 distinct CDR3 sequences in total; roughly a fifth of them show up just once. The ten most abundant clones make up approximately 17% of the sample. The treatment or condition label, read with the paper, signifies: roughly ten-day PBMC culture with coronavirus spike peptide pools or control peptides (ViraFEST assay).

Sequenced: CD4+ T cells from blood, cultured in vitro. The source of these receptors is a human donor who had recovered from COVID-19.

This clonotype was counted a few times. The gene calls are TRBV19 and TRBJ1-5; 7 bases fit TRBD1. Germline values: CDR1 LNHDA, CDR2 SQIVND (reference sequence). V dropped 10 bases and J dropped 6; count of bases not matched to a gene: 6. The CDR3 loop spans 12 amino acids. CDR3 bases: TGTGCCACCAGACAGGGAGGTCAGCCCCAGCATTTT. It codes for CATRQGGQPQHF.

This clonotype was detected a few times. The chain uses TRBV12-5 and TRBJ2-1, with TRBD1 matching 8 bases. With V trimmed by 10 bases and J by 3 bases, 2 bases remained unmatched. Germline V gene sequence: CDR1 LGHNT, CDR2 FRNRAP. This CDR3 region has 12 residues. Here the CDR3 DNA reads TGTGCTACCGGGACAGGCTACAATGAGCAGTTCTTC. Translation gives CATGTGYNEQFF.

The V gene is TRBV2, the J gene TRBJ1-1, with D maybe TRBD1 (6 bases). The V and J ends lost 6 bases and 1 base respectively, with 18 bases between them. The germline CDR1 and CDR2 sequences are SNHLY and FYNNEI. The CDR3 totals 16 residues. The CDR3, as DNA: TGTGCCAGCAGCAACAGGGCCCCACGGGCGAACACTGAAGCTTTCTTT. Protein product: CASSNRAPRANTEAFF.

This clonotype is judged medium-sized. The V and J genes are TRBV12-3 or TRBV12-4 and TRBJ2-1; possible D gene TRBD2, 6 bases. The CDR3 loop spans 16 amino acids. With 2 bases removed from V and 7 bases from J, the gap between germline ends came to 18 bases. CDR3 coding DNA: TGTGCCAGCAGTTTACTCCTAGCCCGGGCGGGGAATGAGCAGTTCTTC. It specifies CASSLLLARAGNEQFF.

V gene TRBV10-3 combines with J gene TRBJ2-1; 13 bases line up with TRBD2. J gave up 8 bases and V 3 bases, and 7 bases lay outside the gene matches. CDR3 size: 16 residues. Germline V gene lookup returns CDR1 ENHRY and CDR2 SYGVKD. The CDR3 DNA sequence: TGTGCCATCAGTGATACTAGCGGGGGGGCTGGGGATGAGCAGTTCTTC. It translates to CAISDTSGGAGDEQFF.

By share of the sample, this clonotype is medium-sized. The V and J genes are TRBV20-1 and TRBJ2-1, with 7 bases fitting TRBD2. Germline CDR1 reads DFQATT; CDR2 reads SNEGSKA (reference sequence). CDR3 length: 14 residues. The V gene end was trimmed by 0 bases and the J gene end by 8 bases; junction bases not matched to a gene: 7. The CDR3 is CSARDMAGRDEQFF. The CDR3 DNA is TGCAGTGCTAGAGATATGGCGGGGAGGGATGAGCAGTTCTTC.

The V call is TRBV7-9, the J call TRBJ2-1; D tentatively fits TRBD1 or TRBD2 (7 bases each). Germline loops: CDR1 SEHNR, CDR2 FQNEAQ (reference sequence). This CDR3 spans 17 amino acids. V lost 5 bases, J lost 0 bases, and 17 bases lay in between. The CDR3 DNA is TGTGCCAGCAGCCCCAGGGGGGGCCTTCGCTCCTACAATGAGCAGTTCTTC. Its translation is CASSPRGGLRSYNEQFF. The whole variable domain, remainder taken from reference TRBV7-9 and TRBJ2-1, is DTGVSQNPRHKITKRGQNVTFRCDPISEHNRLYWYRQTLGQGPEFLTYFQNEAQLEKSRLLSDRFSAERPKGSFSTLEIQRTEQGDSAMYLCASSPRGGLRSYNEQFFGPGTRLTVL.

The chain joins TRBV7-2 to TRBJ2-2; D might be TRBD2 (6 bases). CDR1 is SGHTA, CDR2 FQGNSA, per germline. This CDR3 spans 15 amino acids. Trimming shortened V by 1 base and J by 4 bases, and 10 bases separated the two germline ends. The CDR3 loop is CASSLGGDLTGELFF. In DNA form, the CDR3 reads TGTGCCAGCAGCTTAGGGGGGGACCTCACCGGGGAGCTGTTTTTT. The full variable domain, rest sourced from reference TRBV7-2 and TRBJ2-2, is GAGVSQSPSNKVTEKGKDVELRCDPISGHTALYWYRQSLGQGLEFLIYFQGNSAPDKSGLPSDRFSAERTGGSVSTLTIQRTQQEDSAVYLCASSLGGDLTGELFFGEGSRLTVL.

In its sample, this clonotype ranks as large. The CDR3 protein is CASSAIMNTEAFF. The CDR3 nucleotides are TGTGCCAGCAGTGCCATTATGAACACTGAAGCTTTCTTT. V gene TRBV12-3 or TRBV12-4 combines with J gene TRBJ1-1; no clear D gene. Trimming pared 5 bases from V and 0 bases from J, leaving 7 bases between. This CDR3 is 13 amino acids long.

This clonotype came up a few times. V usage is TRBV7-2 and J usage is TRBJ2-3; 7 bases match TRBD1. There are 17 residues in the CDR3. With V trimmed by 0 bases and J by 2 bases, 8 bases remained unmatched. Per the germline V gene, CDR1 is SGHTA and CDR2 is FQGNSA. CDR3 sequence: CASSLAEGTAVTDTQYF. CDR3 in DNA: TGTGCCAGCAGCTTAGCGGAAGGGACAGCTGTCACAGATACGCAGTATTTT.

The V and J genes are TRBV5-1 and TRBJ1-1; D is possibly TRBD1 (6 bases). From germline, CDR1 is SGHRS and CDR2 YFSETQ. There are 15 residues in the CDR3. V shed 4 bases and J shed 0 bases, with 13 bases lying between them. The CDR3 reads CASSLKDSLNTEAFF. In DNA, the CDR3 is TGCGCCAGCAGCCTTAAGGACAGCTTGAACACTGAAGCTTTCTTT.

The CDR3 nucleotides are TGTGCCAGCAGGCGGGAGAGGAACACTGAAGCTTTCTTT. The encoded protein is CASRRERNTEAFF. V and J are TRBV6-1 and TRBJ1-1; no firm D call. Trimming cost V 6 bases and J 1 base, with 9 bases left between them. There are 13 residues in the CDR3. Germline assignment: CDR1 MNHNS and CDR2 SASEGT.

The V call is TRBV3-1, the J call TRBJ1-3; no clear D. Germline CDR1 and CDR2: LGHDT and YNNKEL (reference sequence). The germline V and J ends were trimmed by 3 bases and 2 bases, with 5 bases remaining between them. The CDR3 covers 13 residues. The CDR3 DNA sequence: TGTGCCAGCAGCCACGGGGCTGGAAACACCATATATTTT. Amino acids: CASSHGAGNTIYF.

This clonotype appeared a few times. The junction does not match germline at one end; this may be a read error. This chain uses TRBV5-4 with TRBJ2-3, with D uncertain. The germline CDR1 and CDR2 sequences are SGHNT and YYREEE (reference sequence). This CDR3 has 13 residues. CDR3 protein: CASSANWAATFSF. Written as DNA, the CDR3 is TGTGCCAGCAGCGCAAACTGGGCCGCCACCTTCTCTTTT.

The table lists this clonotype with a few counts. CDR3 amino acids: CSAMSLAGANEQFF. CDR3 in DNA: TGCAGTGCTATGAGCCTAGCGGGGGCTAATGAGCAGTTCTTC. The chain is built from TRBV20-1 and TRBJ2-1, with 10 bases identical to TRBD2. Germline V lookup: CDR1 DFQATT, CDR2 SNEGSKA (reference sequence). Trimming at V came to 4 bases and at J to 7 bases, leaving 7 bases not matched to a gene. The CDR3 is 14 amino acids.